These T cell receptor beta chains were read from a single sample in a study of blood T cell repertoires in COVID-19. The repertoire was sequenced with immunoSEQ multiplex PCR; TCRdb's copy has only in-frame clones and lacks some. The data show fewer than 450,000 clones, around 87% seen once. The sequenced sample consisted of peripheral blood. Receptor source: a woman between 45 and 60 years old with COVID-19, enrolled during active disease. The CDR3 runs from the conserved cysteine through the conserved F or W. The order of the fields is J gene, D gene, clone size, V gene, CDR3 length, CDR3 DNA, CDR3 protein. A D gene is named only where the DNA matches it firmly. Rows give clone size only sometimes, using once, few, many, or a class for an expanded clone.

TRBJ2-3,TRBD2,.,TRBV2,16,TGTGCCAGCAGTGAACAAAGCGGGAGAGGGGCAGATACGCAGTATTTT,CASSEQSGRGADTQYF
TRBJ1-1,TRBD1,.,TRBV6-1,13,TGTGCCAGCAGTGAACACAGGGGTTGGGAAGCTTTCTTT,CASSEHRGWEAFF
TRBJ1-2,TRBD1,.,TRBV11-3,15,TGTGCCAGCAGCGGACAGGGTTTCGCTAACTATGGCTACACCTTC,CASSGQGFANYGYTF
TRBJ2-4,TRBD2,.,TRBV5-1,11,TGCGCCAGCAGTTTGGGGCGGGAGATGTACTTC,CASSLGREMYF
TRBJ1-2,TRBD1,.,TRBV6-6,13,TGTGCCAGCACCGCCCCGTTCGACAGGGGGCTCACCTTC,CASTAPFDRGLTF
TRBJ1-1,TRBD1,once,TRBV2,15,TGTGCCAGCAGTCCTACGGGCAGGGGGATTACTGAAGCTTTCTTT,CASSPTGRGITEAFF
TRBJ2-5,.,.,TRBV30,14,TGTGCCTGGAGTGAAAGACGAAGCGAGAGTGCCCAGTACTTC,CAWSERRSESAQYF
TRBJ1-2,TRBD1,.,TRBV5-4,15,TGTGCCAGCAGCACTCCGGGACAGGGCGGTGGTGGCTACACCTTC,CASSTPGQGGGGYTF
TRBJ2-7,.,few,TRBV12-5,12,TGTGCTAGTGGTTTCGGCTCCTACGAGCAGTACTTC,CASGFGSYEQYF
TRBJ2-7,TRBD2,.,TRBV5-1,15,TGCGCCAGCAGCTTGGTCGCCAGCGGGAGCTACGAGCAGTACTTC,CASSLVASGSYEQYF
TRBJ2-7,.,.,TRBV12-3/TRBV12-4,12,TGTGCCAGCAGGGGGCCCTCCTACGAGCAGTACTTC,CASRGPSYEQYF
TRBJ2-1,.,.,TRBV19,16,TGTGCCAGTAGAGGGTTGGGCGGGGTCTCCTACAATGAGCAGTTCTTC,CASRGLGGVSYNEQFF
TRBJ1-1,TRBD1,once,TRBV25-1,18,TGTGCCAGCAGTGCCGATATCCGGGACAGGGGGAGAAACACTGAAGCTTTCTTT,CASSADIRDRGRNTEAFF
TRBJ2-1,.,once,TRBV5-5,15,TGTGCCAGCAGCTTAGGTGGAGGCTCCTACAATGAGCAGTTCTTC,CASSLGGGSYNEQFF
TRBJ2-1,TRBD2,.,TRBV5-4,16,TGTGCCAGCAGCTGGGCCTATAGCGGGAGTAACCATGAGCAGTTCTTC,CASSWAYSGSNHEQFF
TRBJ2-3,.,once,TRBV19,14,TGTGCCAGTAGTGCAGGGGCCTTCACAGATACGCAGTATTTT,CASSAGAFTDTQYF
TRBJ2-3,.,.,TRBV5-4,13,TGTGCCAGCAGCTTTGAGCTCACAGATACGCAGTATTTT,CASSFELTDTQYF
TRBJ2-1,TRBD2,.,TRBV5-1,14,TGCGCCAGCAGCGAAGGACTAGCGGTGGATGAGCAGTTCTTC,CASSEGLAVDEQFF
TRBJ1-2,TRBD1,.,TRBV19,14,TGTGCCAGTAGTATCTCCCCAGGGGGCTATGGCTACACCTTC,CASSISPGGYGYTF
TRBJ1-1,TRBD1,.,TRBV6-4,14,TGTGCCAGCAAAATGGGACAGGGATATACTGAAGCTTTCTTT,CASKMGQGYTEAFF
TRBJ1-1,.,.,TRBV19,13,TGTGCCAGTATGGAGGGGCAGGGCGCTGAAGCTTTCTTT,CASMEGQGAEAFF
TRBJ2-7,TRBD1,.,TRBV15,15,TGTGCCACCAGCAGTGGGAGGACAGGGGGGAACGAGCAGTACTTC,CATSSGRTGGNEQYF
TRBJ1-2,.,.,TRBV11-2,13,TGTGCCAGCAGCTTAGAGGGGCGTGGTGGCTACACCTTC,CASSLEGRGGYTF
TRBJ2-2,TRBD1,.,TRBV30,16,TGTGCCTGGACTGGAACCGACAGGGCCCGAACCGGGGAGCTGTTTTTT,CAWTGTDRARTGELFF
TRBJ2-2,.,.,TRBV4-1,14,TGCGCCAGCAGTCCTCCAGGGCGATGGGGGGAGCTGTTTTTT,CASSPPGRWGELFF
TRBJ2-7,TRBD2,.,TRBV6-6,14,TGTGCCAGCAGGGGTACTAGCGACACCTACGAGCAGTACTTC,CASRGTSDTYEQYF
TRBJ2-5,TRBD1,.,TRBV19,15,TGTGCCAGTAGTACTCTTGGGACAGGGAGAGAGACCCAGTACTTC,CASSTLGTGRETQYF
TRBJ2-4,TRBD1,.,TRBV4-1,16,TGCGCCAGCAGCCATCGGGCCCGGGACAGGGGTAACATTCAGTACTTC,CASSHRARDRGNIQYF
TRBJ2-5,.,.,TRBV9,16,TGTGCCAGCAGCGTAGCTACCCTTAGCGGACAAGAGACCCAGTACTTC,CASSVATLSGQETQYF
TRBJ2-1,.,.,TRBV2,15,TGTGCCAGCAGTGAAGCCGGACAGAGATACAATGAGCAGTTCTTC,CASSEAGQRYNEQFF
TRBJ1-5,TRBD1,few,TRBV9,15,TGTGCCAGCAACGAACAGGGGGCAGGGAATCAGCCCCAGCATTTT,CASNEQGAGNQPQHF
TRBJ2-7,TRBD1,.,TRBV25-1,14,TGTGCCAGCAGTGATTGGACAGGCACCTACGAGCAGTACTTC,CASSDWTGTYEQYF
TRBJ1-2,TRBD1,.,TRBV30,12,TGTGCCTCAAAGACAGGGGAAGCGAGCTACACCTTC,CASKTGEASYTF
TRBJ2-2,TRBD2,.,TRBV5-1,18,TGCGCCAGCAGCATGGTGGGACTAGCGGGAGGTCAGAACGGGGAGCTGTTTTTT,CASSMVGLAGGQNGELFF
TRBJ2-3,TRBD2,.,TRBV6-2/TRBV6-3,13,TGTGCCAGCAGTTATGGGACTAGCGGGGGGCTCGGTTTT,CASSYGTSGGLGF
TRBJ1-2,TRBD1,.,TRBV4-3,15,TGCGCCAGCAGCCAAGATGGACAGGGGGCGCGTGGCTACACCTTC,CASSQDGQGARGYTF
TRBJ2-7,TRBD2,once,TRBV19,15,TGTGCCAGTAGTCCCCAGAAGGCGGGAGAATACGAGCAGTACTTC,CASSPQKAGEYEQYF
TRBJ2-3,.,few,TRBV27,14,TGTGCCAGCAGTCCGCCCCGGGGGTCAGATACGCAGTATTTT,CASSPPRGSDTQYF
TRBJ2-1,TRBD2,.,TRBV27,15,TGTGCCAGCAGTCCCGGGACTAGCGGGAGTTATGAGCAGTTCTTC,CASSPGTSGSYEQFF
TRBJ2-1,TRBD1,.,TRBV5-4,15,TGTGCCAGCTATGCCGGGACAGGGGGAAAAAACGGGCAGTTCTTC,CASYAGTGGKNGQFF
TRBJ1-3,TRBD1,.,TRBV10-1,22,TGCGCCAGCAGTTCCCCCGAGGGTCGCGACAGGGGTTGGTATAGCTCTGGAAACACCATATATTTT,CASSSPEGRDRGWYSSGNTIYF
TRBJ2-7,.,once,TRBV4-1,15,TGCGCCAGCAGCCCCCTAGGGCAGGGGACCTACGAGCAGTACTTC,CASSPLGQGTYEQYF
TRBJ2-7,.,.,TRBV7-8,12,TGTGCCAGCAGCGTCGTATCCCGCGAGCAGTACTTC,CASSVVSREQYF
TRBJ1-1,TRBD1,.,TRBV3-1/TRBV3-2,15,TGTGCCAGCAGCCAAGGACTAGACAGGGCTACTGAAGCTTTCTTT,CASSQGLDRATEAFF
TRBJ1-3,.,.,TRBV30,14,TGTGCCCAAAGCAGAGGGAACTCTGGAAACACCATATATTTT,CAQSRGNSGNTIYF
TRBJ1-2,.,.,TRBV6-6,15,TGTGCCAGCAGCGCTACAGGGACCGCAGGCTATGGCTACACCTTC,CASSATGTAGYGYTF
TRBJ2-7,.,.,TRBV18,14,TGTGCCAGCTCACTACAGGGAAATGAGTACGAGCAGTACTTC,CASSLQGNEYEQYF
TRBJ1-3,.,.,TRBV15,15,TGTGCCACCAGCAGAGTTATGACAGACGGAAACACCATATATTTT,CATSRVMTDGNTIYF
TRBJ2-5,TRBD1,.,TRBV18,16,TGTGCCAGCTCACCGATAGAAGGACAGGGGCAAGAGACCCAGTACTTC,CASSPIEGQGQETQYF
TRBJ2-5,TRBD2,.,TRBV5-1,16,TGCGCCAGCAGCTTGGACGGATGGAGGGGAGGGGAGACCCAGTACTTC,CASSLDGWRGGETQYF
TRBJ2-1,.,.,TRBV30,13,TGTGCCGGGACCTCCACTAGAATCAATGAGCAGTTCTTC,CAGTSTRINEQFF
TRBJ2-5,.,.,TRBV18,13,TGTGCCAGCTCACCGGCGGCTTTTGAGACCCAGTACTTC,CASSPAAFETQYF
TRBJ1-5,.,.,TRBV7-2,15,TGTGCCAGCAGCTTAGCCCCAGGGAGCAATCAGCCCCAGCATTTT,CASSLAPGSNQPQHF
TRBJ2-1,TRBD1,.,TRBV7-3,17,TGTGCCAGCAGCCACCCCCGGACAGGGGGGACTTACAATGAGCAGTTCTTC,CASSHPRTGGTYNEQFF
TRBJ2-1,TRBD2,.,TRBV27,15,TGTGCCAGCAGTCCTCGGATTAGCGGGAGGGGCCTTTGGTTCTTC,CASSPRISGRGLWFF
TRBJ2-3,.,once,TRBV6-5,13,TGTGCCAGCAGGATGGGGGCCACAGATACGCAGTATTTT,CASRMGATDTQYF
TRBJ2-1,.,many,TRBV21-1,17,TGTGCCAGCATCGAGACTAGCGGGAGTGTTTACTACAATGAGCAGTTCTTC,CASIETSGSVYYNEQFF
TRBJ2-1,.,.,TRBV30,13,TGTGCCTGGGACAGAGAAGTCTACAATGAGCAGTTCTTC,CAWDREVYNEQFF
TRBJ1-4,.,.,TRBV5-6,16,TGTGCCAGCAGCTTGTGGACACAGAGCTCGGGTGAAAAACTGTTTTTT,CASSLWTQSSGEKLFF